The 5 T cell receptor beta chains below all came from one sample that was sequenced in a study of molecular identifiers for immune sequencing clone quantification. Using its own MiXCR run on the PCR reads, TCRdb lists one record per CDR3 protein. The sample comprises roughly 93,000 distinct CDR3 sequences, around a fifth of which are singletons, and around 0.8% rests with the top ten. The sequencing sample was made of naive CD8+ T cells from blood, with Jurkat cell RNA spiked in. Sample subset: FACS-sorted CD8+CD4-CCR7+CD45RA+ naive T cells. The receptors stem from a human donor in good health. Some libraries in this study had Jurkat cell RNA spiked in.

Remarks on this clonotype: Since no conserved phenylalanine or tryptophan closes the CDR3, a read error is the likely cause. CDR3 residues: CASSYPPRGDAEAFS. The CDR3 DNA follows: TGTGCCAGCAGTTACCCGCCCAGGGGTGATGCTGAAGCTTTCTCT. J is TRBJ1-1 and V is TRBV7-6, with TRBD1 as a possible D gene (6 bases). V was cut by 6 bases and J by 6 bases, with 20 bases left in between. Germline CDR1 and CDR2: SGHVS and FNYEAQ. This CDR3 has 15 amino acids.

This clonotype was counted ten times or more. The chain links TRBV4-1 to TRBJ1-5; D unclear. CDR3 length: 16 amino acids. The germline V and J ends were trimmed by 1 base and 7 bases, with 17 bases remaining between them. Germline V gives CDR1 MGHRA, CDR2 YSYEKL. This CDR3 is CASSQASPPGGQPQHF. The CDR3 DNA sequence: TGCGCCAGCAGCCAAGCCTCACCCCCAGGCGGGCAGCCCCAGCATTTT.

The V gene is TRBV7-8, the J gene TRBJ2-3, with TRBD1 as a possible D gene (5 bases). The CDR3 has 15 amino acids. With 7 bases removed from V and 3 bases from J, the gap between germline ends came to 17 bases. CDR1 and CDR2 from the germline V gene are SGHVS and FQNEAQ. Here the CDR3 DNA reads TGTGCCAGCAATCCGCTCTTGGGGCCGACAGATACGCAGTATTTT. Amino acid sequence: CASNPLLGPTDTQYF. The full variable domain, rest sourced from reference TRBV7-8 and TRBJ2-3, is GAGVSQSPRYKVAKRGQDVALRCDPISGHVSLFWYQQALGQGPEFLTYFQNEAQLDKSGLPSDRFFAERPEGSVSTLKIQRTQQEDSAVYLCASNPLLGPTDTQYFGPGTRLTVL.

This clonotype was recorded many times. This sequence joins TRBV15 and TRBJ2-1, with D uncertain. CDR1 is LNHNV and CDR2 is YYDKDF in the germline V gene (reference sequence). The ends were cut back, 0 bases at V and 12 bases at J, with 9 bases in the middle. The CDR3 is 12 amino acids. The DNA of the CDR3 is TGTGCCACCAGCAGAGAAGGTGCCGGGCAGTTCTTC. Translated: CATSREGAGQFF.

This clonotype showed up many times. V is TRBV7-2 and J is TRBJ1-1; tentative D call: TRBD1 (5 bases). Germline V gene data show CDR1 as SGHTA and CDR2 as FQGNSA. CDR3 length equals 16 residues. V was shortened by 5 bases and J by 0 bases, with 16 bases between the two germline ends. CDR3 sequence reads: CASSPARGSMNTEAFF. The CDR3 nucleotides read TGTGCCAGCAGCCCGGCCCGGGGCAGCATGAACACTGAAGCTTTCTTT.